The clone carrying this TCR beta chain was detected only a few times. What it recognizes is unknown. V lost 5 bases and J lost 5; bases outside the gene matches: 12. The CDR3 runs 16 residues. CDR1 is SEHNR, CDR2 FQNEAQ, per germline (reference sequence). The time point is: sample taken at primary tumor resection. Sequencing was performed on whole RNA extracted from tumor and nontumor lung tissue, or from frozen PBMC, and the material was left unsorted. This record comes from a study of spatial heterogeneity in lung cancer. Turning to the study itself: Each unique TCR and UMI combination was seen more than ten times on average in raw reads. Findings and limits, study-wide: Estimates put coverage of tumor T cells 6.5% to 7% for alpha and 13% for beta chains. Intratumoral expanded alpha and beta TCR counts were found to track tumor mutation counts. The study found that ubiquitous and regional expanded TCR counts tracked ubiquitous and regional nonsynonymous mutations, respectively.

TCRdb processed the 5' RACE reads anew with MiXCR; each CDR3 protein has one entry. This table holds over 3,000 distinct CDR3 sequences, around 8% found once. The chain joins TRBV7-9 to TRBJ2-1, with 7 bases matching TRBD1. This receptor was identified in a male donor with early-stage non-small cell lung cancer. The sequences come from lung tumor tissue, collected at surgery. CDR3: CASSPDRAGRDNEQFF. CDR3 DNA sequence: TGTGCCAGCAGCCCCGACAGGGCAGGCAGGGACAATGAGCAGTTCTTC.